This entry describes one T cell receptor (beta chain). Other DNA sequences in this sample translate to the same CDR3. The CDR3 runs to 11 residues. V lost 4 bases and J 3 bases, leaving 5 bases between the germline ends. Germline CDR1 is GTSNPN and CDR2 is SVGIG (reference sequence). Method: immunoSEQ multiplex PCR; TCRdb's copy keeps in-frame clones and lacks some. Of about 2.4 million clones listed, more than 85% are singletons. Memory CD4+ cells were the fraction left after CD45RA+ naive selection. The entry originates in a study of shared clonotypes between healthy human individuals. The sequence was collected from a man aged 18 to 30 in good health. Some clones in this sample may be carry-over from other donors' samples. The material sequenced was naive CD4+ T cells from PBMCs. Subset described: CD45RA+ positively selected. The chain carries TRBV30 and TRBJ2-3; no definite D call. The CDR3 loop reads CAWTGTDTQYF. The CDR3 region has the DNA TGTGCCTGGACTGGAACAGATACGCAGTATTTT.